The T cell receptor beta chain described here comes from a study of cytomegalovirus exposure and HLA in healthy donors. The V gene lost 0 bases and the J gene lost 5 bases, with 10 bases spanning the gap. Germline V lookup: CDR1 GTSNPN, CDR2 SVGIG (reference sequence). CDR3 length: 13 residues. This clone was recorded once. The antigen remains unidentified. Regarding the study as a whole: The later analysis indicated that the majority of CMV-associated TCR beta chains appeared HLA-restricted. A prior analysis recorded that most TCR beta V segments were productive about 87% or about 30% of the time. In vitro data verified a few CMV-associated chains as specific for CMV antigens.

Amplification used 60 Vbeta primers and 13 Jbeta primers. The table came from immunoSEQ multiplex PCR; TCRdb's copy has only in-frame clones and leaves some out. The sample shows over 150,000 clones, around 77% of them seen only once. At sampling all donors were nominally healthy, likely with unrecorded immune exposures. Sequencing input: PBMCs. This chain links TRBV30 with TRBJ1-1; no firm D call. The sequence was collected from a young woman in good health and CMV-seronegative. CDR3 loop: CAWSVARWTEAFF. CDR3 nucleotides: TGTGCCTGGAGTGTGGCCCGTTGGACTGAAGCTTTCTTT.